These T cell receptor beta chains were read from a single sample in a study of shared clonotypes between healthy human individuals. Libraries were prepared by immunoSEQ multiplex PCR; TCRdb keeps only in-frame clonotypes and omits some of them. Among about 870,000 clones, over 90% were seen once, and the ten largest hold about 25%. The sequenced sample consisted of naive CD8+ T cells sorted from blood. The receptors here all came from a man aged 30 to 39 in good health. The CDR3 runs from the conserved cysteine through the conserved F or W. Expanded clones are given a class, and other clones once, few, many or no size at all.

CDR3	size	V	J
CASSLTDEQYF	-	TRBV7-9	TRBJ2-7
CASSLFQAVRGKYEQYF	-	TRBV7-9	TRBJ2-7
CASSESIRWGEQYF	-	TRBV10-2	TRBJ2-7
CASSVEKGATYNSPLHF	-	TRBV9	TRBJ1-6
CASSLAGTIYEQYF	-	TRBV11-2	TRBJ2-7
CASSIGVDYEQYF	-	TRBV19	TRBJ2-7
CASSLRGENSYEQYF	once	TRBV7-9	TRBJ2-7
CASSGRRLAGVDTQYF	-	TRBV10-1	TRBJ2-3
CASSLTGFGSYEQYF	-	TRBV6-6	TRBJ2-7
CASSLYEDEQYF	once	TRBV5-5	TRBJ2-7
CASSVTGRPKEEQYF	-	TRBV9	TRBJ2-7
CASSLSAEASSYNEQFF	-	TRBV7-3	TRBJ2-1
CASSSPRRGLSSYEQYF	-	TRBV7-9	TRBJ2-7
CAIRDLSLTF	-	TRBV6-5	TRBJ1-2
CASSSPLVSYEQYF	-	TRBV28	TRBJ2-7
CSVESLAGELFF	once	TRBV29-1	TRBJ2-2
CASSPKQGVGTEAFF	-	TRBV18	TRBJ1-1
CATSRETRAYGYTF	-	TRBV15	TRBJ1-2
CASSRSGGSYNEQFF	-	TRBV2	TRBJ2-1
CASSYSGLELDTQYF	-	TRBV6-6	TRBJ2-3
CASSVLTSGSVDEQFF	-	TRBV7-9	TRBJ2-1
CASSAFQGDTQYF	-	TRBV27	TRBJ2-3
CAWTKLAASSYNEQFF	-	TRBV30	TRBJ2-1
CASSLITAQAFF	-	TRBV7-9	TRBJ1-1
CASSSTGDIQAFF	-	TRBV11-2	TRBJ1-1
CASRRFGQENEKLFF	-	TRBV9	TRBJ1-4
CASSSPGTVYNEQFF	-	TRBV7-6	TRBJ2-1
CASTSRAGLREQYF	-	TRBV27	TRBJ2-7
CASSQGLRGMIYEQYF	-	TRBV4-1	TRBJ2-7
CSVDIQGARETQYF	-	TRBV29-1	TRBJ2-5
CASSLARQGVVDIQYF	-	TRBV5-4	TRBJ2-4
CASRKIAGVAYNEQFF	-	TRBV19	TRBJ2-1
CASGTSGNEQFF	-	TRBV5-1	TRBJ2-1
CASSLWPGMNTEAFF	-	TRBV27	TRBJ1-1
CASGQGTGNTIYF	-	TRBV9	TRBJ1-3
CSVEASGTDTQYF	-	TRBV29-1	TRBJ2-3
CASSPYATGYEQYF	few	TRBV6-6	TRBJ2-7